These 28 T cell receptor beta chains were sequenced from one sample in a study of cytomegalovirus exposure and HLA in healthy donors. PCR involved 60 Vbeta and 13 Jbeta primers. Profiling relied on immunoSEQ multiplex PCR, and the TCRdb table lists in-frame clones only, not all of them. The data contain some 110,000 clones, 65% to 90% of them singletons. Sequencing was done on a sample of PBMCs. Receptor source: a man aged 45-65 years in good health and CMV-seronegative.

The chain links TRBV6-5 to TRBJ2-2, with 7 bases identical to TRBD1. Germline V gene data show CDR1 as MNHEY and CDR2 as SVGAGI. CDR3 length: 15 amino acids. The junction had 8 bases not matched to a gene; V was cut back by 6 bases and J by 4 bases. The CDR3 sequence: CASRPPGQTTGELFF. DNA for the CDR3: TGTGCCAGCAGACCCCCGGGACAGACCACCGGGGAGCTGTTTTTT.

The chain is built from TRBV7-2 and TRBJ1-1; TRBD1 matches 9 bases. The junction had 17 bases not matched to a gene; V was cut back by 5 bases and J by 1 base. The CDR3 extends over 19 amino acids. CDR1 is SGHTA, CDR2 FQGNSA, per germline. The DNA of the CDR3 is TGTGCCAGCAGCCTCTATAATCGGGACAGGGCGAACCAGAACACTGAAGCTTTCTTT. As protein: CASSLYNRDRANQNTEAFF.

The CDR3 reads CASSPGTSLTGELFF. The DNA for the CDR3 is TGCGCCAGCAGCCCGGGGACAAGCCTCACTGGGGAGCTGTTTTTT. The V gene is TRBV5-1, the J gene TRBJ2-2, with a possible D match to TRBD1 (6 bases). The CDR3 spans 15 residues. Germline loops: CDR1 SGHRS, CDR2 YFSETQ. V lost 4 bases, J lost 8 bases, and 18 bases lay in between.

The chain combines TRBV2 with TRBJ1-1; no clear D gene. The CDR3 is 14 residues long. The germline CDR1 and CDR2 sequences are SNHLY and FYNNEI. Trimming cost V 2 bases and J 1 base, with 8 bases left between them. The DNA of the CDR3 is TGTGCCAGCAGTGAAAGCCTTGGGAACACTGAAGCTTTCTTT. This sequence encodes CASSESLGNTEAFF.

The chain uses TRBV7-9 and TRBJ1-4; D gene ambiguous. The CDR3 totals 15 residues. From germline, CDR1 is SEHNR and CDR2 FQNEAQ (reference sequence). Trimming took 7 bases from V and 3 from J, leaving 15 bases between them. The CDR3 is CASNLAGPSNEKLFF. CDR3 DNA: TGTGCCAGCAATCTAGCCGGGCCATCTAATGAAAAACTGTTTTTT.

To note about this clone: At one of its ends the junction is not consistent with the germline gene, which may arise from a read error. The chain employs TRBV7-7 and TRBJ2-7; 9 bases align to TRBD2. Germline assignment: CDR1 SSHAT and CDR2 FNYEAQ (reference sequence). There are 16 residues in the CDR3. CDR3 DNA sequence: TGTGCTAGCAGCTTAGGTTCTAGCGGGGATTCCTACGAGCAGTACTTC. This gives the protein CASSLGSSGDSYEQYF.

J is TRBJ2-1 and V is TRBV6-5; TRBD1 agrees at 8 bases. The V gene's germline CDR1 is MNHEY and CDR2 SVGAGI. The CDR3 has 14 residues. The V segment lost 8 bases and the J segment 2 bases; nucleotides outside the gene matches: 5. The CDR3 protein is CASGQGAPYNEQFF. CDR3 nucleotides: TGTGCCAGCGGTCAGGGGGCCCCCTACAATGAGCAGTTCTTC.

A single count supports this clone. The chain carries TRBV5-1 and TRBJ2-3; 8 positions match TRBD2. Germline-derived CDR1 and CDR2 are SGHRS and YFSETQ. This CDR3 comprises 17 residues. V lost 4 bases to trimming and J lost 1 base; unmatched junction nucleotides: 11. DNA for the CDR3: TGCGCCAGCAGCCCAGAGCGGGGGAGCTCCGGCACAGATACGCAGTATTTT. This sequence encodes CASSPERGSSGTDTQYF.

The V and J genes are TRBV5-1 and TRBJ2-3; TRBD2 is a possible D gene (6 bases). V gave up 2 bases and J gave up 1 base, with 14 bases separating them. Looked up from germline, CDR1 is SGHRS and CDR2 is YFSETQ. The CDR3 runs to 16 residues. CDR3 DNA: TGCGCCAGCAGCTTTGGGGGTACGGGGGGCACAGATACGCAGTATTTT. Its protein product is CASSFGGTGGTDTQYF. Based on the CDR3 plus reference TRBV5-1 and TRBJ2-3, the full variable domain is KAGVTQTPRYLIKTRGQQVTLSCSPISGHRSVSWYQQTPGQGLQFLFEYFSETQRNKGNFPGRFSGRQFSNSRSEMNVSTLELGDSALYLCASSFGGTGGTDTQYFGPGTRLTVL.

CDR3 DNA sequence: TGTGCCAGCAGCCAAGAAGGCAGGGGTTTCGGCTACACCTTC. Its protein product is CASSQEGRGFGYTF. This chain uses TRBV14 with TRBJ1-2, with D maybe TRBD1 (6 bases). V was trimmed by 0 bases and J by 8 bases, leaving 13 bases between them. The CDR3 contains 14 residues. Per germline, CDR1 SGHDN and CDR2 FVKESK.

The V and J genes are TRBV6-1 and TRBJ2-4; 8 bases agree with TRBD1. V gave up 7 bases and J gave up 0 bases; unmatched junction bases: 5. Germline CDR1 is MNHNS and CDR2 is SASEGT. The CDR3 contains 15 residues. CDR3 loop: CASTWDRLAKNIQYF. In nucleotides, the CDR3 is TGTGCCAGCACTTGGGACAGGCTAGCCAAAAACATTCAGTACTTC.

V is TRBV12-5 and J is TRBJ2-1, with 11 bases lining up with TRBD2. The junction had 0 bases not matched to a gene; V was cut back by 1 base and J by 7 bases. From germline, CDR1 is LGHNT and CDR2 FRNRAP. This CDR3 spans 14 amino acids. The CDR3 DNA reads TGTGCTAGTGGTTTGGGACTAGCGGGGAATGAGCAGTTCTTC. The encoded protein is CASGLGLAGNEQFF. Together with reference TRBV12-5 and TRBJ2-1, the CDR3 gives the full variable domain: DARVTQTPRHKVTEMGQEVTMRCQPILGHNTVFWYRQTMMQGLELLAYFRNRAPLDDSGMPKDRFSAEMPDATLATLKIQPSEPRDSAVYFCASGLGLAGNEQFFGPGTRLTVL.

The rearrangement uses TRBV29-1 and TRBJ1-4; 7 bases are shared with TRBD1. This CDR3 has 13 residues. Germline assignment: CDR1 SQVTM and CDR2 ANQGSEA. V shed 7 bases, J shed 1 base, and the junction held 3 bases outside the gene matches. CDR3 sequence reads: CSARTGTNEKLFF. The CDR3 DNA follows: TGCAGCGCCCGGACAGGAACTAATGAAAAACTGTTTTTT.

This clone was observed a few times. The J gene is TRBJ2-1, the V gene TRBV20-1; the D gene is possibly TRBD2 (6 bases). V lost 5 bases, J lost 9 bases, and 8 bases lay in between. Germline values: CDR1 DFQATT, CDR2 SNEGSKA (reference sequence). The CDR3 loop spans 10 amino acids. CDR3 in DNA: TGCAGTGCTGGGGGGACTGAGCAGTTCTTC. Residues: CSAGGTEQFF.

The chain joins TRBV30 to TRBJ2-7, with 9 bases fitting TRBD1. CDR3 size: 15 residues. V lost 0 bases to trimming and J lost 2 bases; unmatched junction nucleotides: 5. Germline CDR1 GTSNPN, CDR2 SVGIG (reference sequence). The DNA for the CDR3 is TGTGCCTGGAGTGTAGGTGGGACAGGGCCCTACGAGCAGTACTTC. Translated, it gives CAWSVGGTGPYEQYF.

Here the CDR3 reads CAWSGTGYGYTF. The CDR3 DNA sequence: TGTGCCTGGAGCGGGACAGGGTATGGCTACACCTTC. This chain uses TRBV30 with TRBJ1-2, with TRBD1 identical over 9 bases. The CDR3 runs to 12 residues. Germline loops: CDR1 GTSNPN, CDR2 SVGIG (reference sequence). V dropped 3 bases and J dropped 5; count of bases not matched to a gene: 1.

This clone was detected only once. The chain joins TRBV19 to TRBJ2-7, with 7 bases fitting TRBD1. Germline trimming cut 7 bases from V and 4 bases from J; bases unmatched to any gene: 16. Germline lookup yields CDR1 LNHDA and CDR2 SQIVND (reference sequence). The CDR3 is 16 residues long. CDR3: CASTRPTGPSNYEQYV. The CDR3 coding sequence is TGTGCCAGTACCAGACCGACAGGGCCCTCGAATTACGAGCAGTACGTC.

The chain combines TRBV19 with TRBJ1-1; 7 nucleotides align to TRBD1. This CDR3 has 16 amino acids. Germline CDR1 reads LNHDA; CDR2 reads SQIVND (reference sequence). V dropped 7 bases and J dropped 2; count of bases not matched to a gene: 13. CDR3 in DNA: TGTGCCAGTACCCTCCAGGGGGGACGCGGCAACACTGAAGCTTTCTTT. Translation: CASTLQGGRGNTEAFF.

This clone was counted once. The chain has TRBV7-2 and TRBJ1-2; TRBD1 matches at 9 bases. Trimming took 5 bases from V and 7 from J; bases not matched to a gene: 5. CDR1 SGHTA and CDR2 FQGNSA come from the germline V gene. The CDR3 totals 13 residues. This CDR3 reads CASSPQGAIGYTF. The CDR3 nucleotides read TGTGCCAGCAGCCCACAGGGGGCGATTGGCTACACCTTC.

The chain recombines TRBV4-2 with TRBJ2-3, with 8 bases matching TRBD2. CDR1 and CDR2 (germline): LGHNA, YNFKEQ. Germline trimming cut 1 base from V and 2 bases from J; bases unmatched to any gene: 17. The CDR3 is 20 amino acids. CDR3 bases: TGTGCCAGCAGCCAAGGGTGGGCTAGCGGGCGGGTGGACGTCACAGATACGCAGTATTTT. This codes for CASSQGWASGRVDVTDTQYF.

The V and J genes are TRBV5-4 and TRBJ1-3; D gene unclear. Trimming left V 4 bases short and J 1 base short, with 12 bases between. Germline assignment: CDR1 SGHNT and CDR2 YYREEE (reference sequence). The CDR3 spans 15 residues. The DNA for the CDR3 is TGTGCCAGCAGCCTCGGGAGCAGGTCTGGAAACACCATATATTTT. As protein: CASSLGSRSGNTIYF.

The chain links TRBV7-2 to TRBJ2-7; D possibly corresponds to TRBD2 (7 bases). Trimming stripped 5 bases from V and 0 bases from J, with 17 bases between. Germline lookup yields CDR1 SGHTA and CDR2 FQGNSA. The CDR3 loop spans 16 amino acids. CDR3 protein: CASSLRFGGASYEQYF. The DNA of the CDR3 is TGTGCCAGCAGCCTCCGGTTTGGGGGGGCCTCCTACGAGCAGTACTTC.

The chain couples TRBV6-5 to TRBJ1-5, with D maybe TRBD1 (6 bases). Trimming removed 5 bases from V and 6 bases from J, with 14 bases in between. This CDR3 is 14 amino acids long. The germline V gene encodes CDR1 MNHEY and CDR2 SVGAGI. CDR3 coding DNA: TGTGCCAGCAGTGAAGAACAGGGACGTCAGCCCCAGCATTTT. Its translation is CASSEEQGRQPQHF.

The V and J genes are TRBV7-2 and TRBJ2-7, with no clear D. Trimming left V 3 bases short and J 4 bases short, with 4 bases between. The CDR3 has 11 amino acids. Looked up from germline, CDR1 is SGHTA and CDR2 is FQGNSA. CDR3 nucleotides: TGTGCCAGCAGCTTTAGATACGAGCAGTACTTC. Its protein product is CASSFRYEQYF.

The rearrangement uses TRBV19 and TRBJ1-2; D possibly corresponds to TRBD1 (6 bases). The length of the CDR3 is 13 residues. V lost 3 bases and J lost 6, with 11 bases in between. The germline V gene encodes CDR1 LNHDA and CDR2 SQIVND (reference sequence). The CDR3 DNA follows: TGTGCCAGTAGTATGTGGGGGCTACATGGCTACACCTTC. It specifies CASSMWGLHGYTF.

The CDR3 loop reads CASSLPDRVDTGELFF. DNA of the CDR3: TGTGCCAGCAGCTTACCCGACAGGGTGGACACCGGGGAGCTGTTTTTT. This chain joins TRBV7-2 and TRBJ2-2, with TRBD1 identical over 7 bases. The CDR3 consists of 16 residues. The junction had 6 bases not matched to a gene; V was cut back by 2 bases and J by 3 bases. Germline values: CDR1 SGHTA, CDR2 FQGNSA.

CDR3 DNA sequence: TGTGCCAGCAGCTTAGGGGCCCCGGGACAGGGGGCGGGGGGCACTGAAGCTTTCTTT. Translated, it gives CASSLGAPGQGAGGTEAFF. The chain carries TRBV7-9 and TRBJ1-1, with TRBD1 matching over 12 bases. The CDR3 runs 19 residues. CDR1 is SEHNR and CDR2 is FQNEAQ in the germline V gene (reference sequence). V shed 1 base and J 4 bases; nucleotides not matched to a gene: 13.

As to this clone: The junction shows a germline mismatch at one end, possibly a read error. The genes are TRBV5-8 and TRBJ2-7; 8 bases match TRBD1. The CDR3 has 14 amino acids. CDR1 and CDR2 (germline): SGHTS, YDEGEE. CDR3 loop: CASSGRDRRGDLNF. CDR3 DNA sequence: TGTGCCAGCAGCGGCCGGGACAGGAGAGGGGACCTTAACTTC.